The next 27 T cell receptor beta chains were all read from a single sample in a study of blood T cells in healthy people across ages. Sample-barcoded 5' priming and a J-beta primer mix drove a second PCR of about 6 to 12 cycles. TCRdb re-called the 5' RACE reads with MiXCR, one entry per CDR3 protein. This sample has around 1.5 million distinct CDR3 sequences, with 42% found just once. The material sequenced was blood. These receptors were collected from a young woman in good health.

The CDR3 DNA sequence: TGTGCCAGCAGCGTAGAAGATATGGGACAGGTCCTCGGTACGCAGTATTTT. Translation: CASSVEDMGQVLGTQYF. The J gene is TRBJ2-3, the V gene TRBV9; TRBD1 matches at 8 bases. V lost 0 bases to trimming and J lost 8 bases; unmatched junction nucleotides: 14. The germline V gene encodes CDR1 SGDLS and CDR2 YYNGEE. The CDR3 covers 17 residues. Variable domain in full (rest from reference TRBV9 and TRBJ2-3): DSGVTQTPKHLITATGQRVTLRCSPRSGDLSVYWYQQSLDQGLQFLIQYYNGEERAKGNILERFSAQQFPDLHSELNLSSLELGDSALYFCASSVEDMGQVLGTQYFGPGTRLTVL.

This chain joins TRBV18 and TRBJ1-1; D uncertain. This CDR3 contains 11 residues. Between the trimmed V and J ends, which lost 8 bases and 4 bases, there was a span of 8 bases. Germline assignment: CDR1 KGHSH and CDR2 LQKENI. CDR3 region: CASGPATEAFF. The CDR3 bases are TGTGCCAGCGGGCCAGCCACTGAAGCTTTCTTT.

This chain uses TRBV6-6 with TRBJ1-2, with D unresolved. Germline CDR1 reads MNHNY; CDR2 reads SVGAGI (reference sequence). This CDR3 region has 13 residues. The germline V and J ends were trimmed by 6 bases and 3 bases, with 11 bases remaining between them. The CDR3 DNA reads TGTGCCAGCAGCCCTCAGGAACACTATGGCTACACCTTC. Translated: CASSPQEHYGYTF.

For this clonotype: One end of the junction does not line up with germline, which may come from a read error. CDR3 in DNA: TGCGGCGTTTCTGACTTGGGCTCCTACAATGAGCAGTTCTTC. Encoded protein: CGVSDLGSYNEQFF. The chain employs TRBV29-1 and TRBJ2-1; D ambiguous. This CDR3 has 14 amino acids. The germline V gene encodes CDR1 SQVTM and CDR2 ANQGSEA.

The chain is built from TRBV20-1 and TRBJ1-4; D remains ambiguous. The V gene lost 0 bases and the J gene lost 6 bases, with 14 bases spanning the gap. Germline lookup yields CDR1 DFQATT and CDR2 SNEGSKA (reference sequence). This CDR3 is built from 15 residues. The chain's CDR3 is CSARDPGRTDEKLFF. In DNA, the CDR3 is TGCAGTGCTAGAGATCCGGGCCGGACCGATGAAAAACTGTTTTTT.

This clonotype was counted a few times. The V call is TRBV6-5, the J call TRBJ2-4; no clear D gene. The V end lost 0 bases, the J end lost 0 bases, and 12 bases lay between the germline ends. This CDR3 contains 17 residues. The germline gives CDR1 MNHEY, CDR2 SVGAGI. CDR3 in amino acids: CASSYSVTALAKNIQYF. CDR3 nucleotides: TGTGCCAGCAGTTACTCGGTCACAGCCCTAGCCAAAAACATTCAGTACTTC.

V and J are TRBV3-1 and TRBJ2-7; TRBD2 might be the D (7 bases). CDR1 is LGHDT and CDR2 is YNNKEL in the germline V gene (reference sequence). This CDR3 has 15 residues. V was trimmed by 2 bases and J by 0 bases, leaving 11 bases between them. The CDR3 sequence: CASSQSGGSSYEQYF. CDR3 DNA sequence: TGTGCCAGCAGCCAATCGGGGGGCTCCTCCTACGAGCAGTACTTC.

The chain links TRBV7-9 to TRBJ2-1, with TRBD2 matching 9 bases. With V trimmed by 9 bases and J by 4 bases, 7 bases remained unmatched. The germline CDR1 and CDR2 sequences are SEHNR and FQNEAQ (reference sequence). This CDR3 comprises 14 residues. The CDR3 DNA is TGTGCCAGTAAGCGGGAGGCCTTATACAATGAGCAGTTCTTC. It yields the protein CASKREALYNEQFF. The complete variable domain, with remaining parts taken from reference TRBV7-9 and TRBJ2-1, reads DTGVSQNPRHKITKRGQNVTFRCDPISEHNRLYWYRQTLGQGPEFLTYFQNEAQLEKSRLLSDRFSAERPKGSFSTLEIQRTEQGDSAMYLCASKREALYNEQFFGPGTRLTVL.

Only a few counts were recorded for this clonotype. The CDR3 DNA reads TGTGCCAGCAGCTTAGTCGGCCTTCCAGATTCCTACGAGCAGTACTTC. This translates into CASSLVGLPDSYEQYF. The rearrangement joins TRBV7-2 to TRBJ2-7; no clear D gene. Trimming left V 1 base short and J 1 base short, with 14 bases between. This CDR3 has 16 amino acids. The germline V gene has CDR1 SGHTA and CDR2 FQGNSA.

This chain uses TRBV30 with TRBJ1-4; D possibly corresponds to TRBD1 (6 bases). This CDR3 comprises 14 residues. V was shortened by 7 bases and J by 8 bases, with 20 bases between the two germline ends. CDR1 and CDR2 (germline): GTSNPN, SVGIG (reference sequence). This CDR3 is CASPRGGTGEKLFF. The CDR3 DNA reads TGTGCCTCACCTCGAGGGGGTACCGGGGAAAAACTGTTTTTT.

This chain links TRBV6-5 with TRBJ2-5; TRBD2 aligns across 9 bases. The trim removed 5 bases at V and 5 bases at J, leaving 12 bases unmatched. The CDR3 has 16 amino acids. Per germline, CDR1 MNHEY and CDR2 SVGAGI. The CDR3 sequence is CASSRGEPSGVETQYF. Written as DNA, the CDR3 is TGTGCCAGCAGTAGAGGGGAGCCTAGCGGGGTGGAGACCCAGTACTTC.

The chain has TRBV3-1 and TRBJ2-5, with 9 bases that match TRBD2. The junction had 3 bases not matched to a gene; V was cut back by 3 bases and J by 1 base. Germline CDR1 and CDR2: LGHDT and YNNKEL (reference sequence). The CDR3 runs to 15 residues. The CDR3 protein is CASSQASGAQETQYF. DNA of the CDR3: TGTGCCAGCAGCCAGGCTAGCGGGGCCCAAGAGACCCAGTACTTC.

The rearrangement joins TRBV9 to TRBJ2-1; 9 bases match TRBD1. The V segment lost 0 bases and the J segment 4 bases; nucleotides outside the gene matches: 5. This CDR3 region has 16 residues. CDR1 is SGDLS, CDR2 YYNGEE, per germline. The CDR3, as DNA: TGTGCCAGCAGCGTAGGAGGACAGGGGAGTTACAATGAGCAGTTCTTC. This gives the protein CASSVGGQGSYNEQFF.

Concerning this clonotype itself: At one boundary the junction diverges from the germline segment, which might be a read error. V is TRBV5-1 and J is TRBJ2-7; a possible D gene is TRBD1 (6 bases). The CDR3 length is 13 residues. The germline gives CDR1 SGHRS, CDR2 YFSETQ. CDR3 DNA sequence: TGCACCAGCAGCTTGGAGACAGGCTACGAGCAGTACTTC. Residues: CTSSLETGYEQYF.

This clonotype has a handful of counts. V is TRBV7-2 and J is TRBJ2-1, with 8 positions matching TRBD2. From germline, CDR1 is SGHTA and CDR2 FQGNSA. Losses at the gene ends were 6 bases for V and 2 bases for J; bases not matched to a gene: 12. CDR3 length: 17 amino acids. As DNA, the CDR3 is TGTGCCAGCAGGTATCGTCCGGGACTAGAGACCTACAATGAGCAGTTCTTC. This encodes CASRYRPGLETYNEQFF.

This chain links TRBV28 with TRBJ2-1; no clear D. Germline loops: CDR1 MDHEN, CDR2 SYDVKM. The CDR3 loop spans 16 amino acids. V dropped 7 bases and J dropped 0 bases, with 16 bases sitting between them. The CDR3 coding sequence is TGTGCCAGCAACCCCCGAAGTGGTAACTCCTACAATGAGCAGTTCTTC. It specifies CASNPRSGNSYNEQFF.

Worth noting for this clonotype: A read error may account for a junction end that differs from germline. The chain couples TRBV4-1 to TRBJ1-2; TRBD1 might be the D (5 bases). Germline V CDR1 and CDR2: MGHRA, YSYEKL. This CDR3 is built from 15 residues. As DNA, the CDR3 is TGCGCCGGCAGCCAAGATCCTTACCTCAGGGTCGGCTACACCTTC. This sequence encodes CAGSQDPYLRVGYTF.

This clonotype was detected many times. The genes are TRBV29-1 and TRBJ2-7; 11 positions match TRBD1. CDR3 size: 14 residues. Unmatched junction bases numbered 3, after V lost 4 bases and J lost 1 base. CDR1 is SQVTM and CDR2 is ANQGSEA in the germline V gene. For the CDR3, the DNA is TGCAGCGTTGCAGGGACAGGGGGTTCCTACGAGCAGTACTTC. It codes for CSVAGTGGSYEQYF.

This sequence joins TRBV20-1 and TRBJ1-1, with TRBD1 matching 9 bases. This CDR3 is 13 amino acids long. J was trimmed by 4 bases and V by 6 bases; bases with no gene match: 6. CDR1 DFQATT and CDR2 SNEGSKA come from the germline V gene (reference sequence). This CDR3 is CSAKDRGFTEAFF. In DNA form, the CDR3 reads TGCAGTGCGAAAGACAGGGGGTTCACTGAAGCTTTCTTT.

V usage is TRBV2 and J usage is TRBJ1-5; D might be TRBD1 (6 bases). CDR1 and CDR2 (germline): SNHLY, FYNNEI. This CDR3 has 15 residues. The V and J ends lost 5 bases and 0 bases respectively, with 11 bases between them. The CDR3: CASSPGTLSNQPQHF. The CDR3 region has the DNA TGTGCCAGCAGTCCCGGGACACTTAGCAATCAGCCCCAGCATTTT.

This chain connects TRBV6-2 or TRBV6-3 to TRBJ2-5; D gene unclear. Trimming pared 9 bases from V and 0 bases from J, leaving 14 bases between. Germline CDR1 reads MNHEY; CDR2 reads SVGEGT. The CDR3 runs 14 residues. Here the CDR3 reads CASVMAWYQETQYF. CDR3 DNA: TGTGCCAGTGTGATGGCTTGGTACCAAGAGACCCAGTACTTC.

Remarks on this clonotype: A much bigger clone sits one base away, suggesting this may be a read error. The chain combines TRBV7-2 with TRBJ2-3; D remains ambiguous. Per germline, CDR1 SGHTA and CDR2 FQGNSA. The CDR3 spans 16 residues. CDR3 residues: CASSLALSERTDAQYF. The DNA of the CDR3 is TGTGCCAGCAGCTTAGCGCTTTCCGAGCGCACAGATGCGCAGTATTTT.

This clonotype was counted at least ten times. The rearrangement joins TRBV29-1 to TRBJ2-7; 7 nucleotides line up with TRBD2. Germline assignment: CDR1 SQVTM and CDR2 ANQGSEA. The CDR3 totals 13 residues. The junction had 9 bases not matched to a gene; V was cut back by 4 bases and J by 6 bases. CDR3 loop: CSVVLRLAPEQYF. The CDR3 nucleotides are TGCAGCGTTGTACTCCGACTAGCACCCGAGCAGTACTTC.

This clonotype was observed a handful of times. The CDR3 DNA is TGCAGTGCAGACAGCTCCGGGGGGTCGGGATACGAGCAGTACTTC. It translates to CSADSSGGSGYEQYF. This chain links TRBV20-1 with TRBJ2-7; the match to TRBD2 covers 7 bases. CDR1 and CDR2 from the germline V gene are DFQATT and SNEGSKA (reference sequence). This CDR3 comprises 15 residues. Trimming cost V 6 bases and J 4 bases; bases outside gene matches: 15.

This chain connects TRBV5-1 to TRBJ1-2; D gene unclear. The CDR3 covers 10 residues. The germline V gene has CDR1 SGHRS and CDR2 YFSETQ. CDR3 protein: CLYLNYGYTF. In nucleotides, the CDR3 is TGCCTCTACCTAAACTATGGCTACACCTTC.

This clonotype appeared many times. The rearrangement links TRBV27 to TRBJ1-2, with D possibly TRBD1 on 6 matching bases. V lost 6 bases and J 4 bases, leaving 12 bases between the germline ends. Germline V CDR1 and CDR2: MNHEY, SMNVEV (reference sequence). There are 13 residues in the CDR3. This CDR3 is CASSLGQPYGYTF. Written as DNA, the CDR3 is TGTGCCAGCAGCTTAGGACAGCCCTATGGCTACACCTTC.

The table lists this clonotype with a few counts. The V gene is TRBV21-1, the J gene TRBJ2-7; TRBD2 is the table's D call, not checked against the DNA. TRBV21-1 has pseudogene status. The CDR3 runs 17 residues. CDR3 residues: CASRLRGRATYSYEQYF. CDR3 bases: TGTGCCAGCAGGCTCCGAGGCAGGGCCACGTACTCCTACGAGCAGTACTTC.